This entry concerns a single T cell receptor beta chain. V was cut by 10 bases and J by 5 bases, with 15 bases left in between. This CDR3 contains 12 residues. Per germline, CDR1 SGHNT and CDR2 YYREEE (reference sequence). Repertoires were generated with immunoSEQ multiplex PCR, while TCRdb's copy carries only in-frame clones and drops some. Found here are about 83,000 clones, 91% of them singletons; the top ten hold 3.5% to 4%. This sample is drawn from a study of T cell changes during pregnancy in multiple sclerosis. V and J are TRBV5-4 and TRBJ1-1, with unresolved D. The TCR comes from a female donor in good health, serving as a control in a pregnancy study. Some clones in this sample may be carry-over from other donors' samples. The sample here was PBMCs, taken in the first trimester of pregnancy. DNA for the CDR3: TGTGCCGGTTCACGGGAGAAGACTGAAGCTTTCTTT. It is translated as CAGSREKTEAFF. The full variable domain, its missing parts supplied by reference TRBV5-4 and TRBJ1-1, is ETGVTQSPTHLIKTRGQQVTLRCSSQSGHNTVSWYQQALGQGPQFIFQYYREEENGRGNFPPRFSGLQFPNYSSELNVNALELDDSALYLCAGSREKTEAFFGQGTRLTVV.